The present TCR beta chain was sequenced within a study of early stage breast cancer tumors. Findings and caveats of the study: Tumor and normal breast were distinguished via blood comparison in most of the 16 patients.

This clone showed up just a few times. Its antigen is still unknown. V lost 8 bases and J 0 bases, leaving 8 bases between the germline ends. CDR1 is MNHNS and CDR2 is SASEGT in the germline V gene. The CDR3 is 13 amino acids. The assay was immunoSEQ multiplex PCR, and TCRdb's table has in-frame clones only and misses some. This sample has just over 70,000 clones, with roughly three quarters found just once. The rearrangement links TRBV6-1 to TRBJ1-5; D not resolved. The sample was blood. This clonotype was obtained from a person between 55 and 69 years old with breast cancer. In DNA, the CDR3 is TGTGCCAGCCTGGGAGTTAGCAATCAGCCCCAGCATTTT. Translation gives CASLGVSNQPQHF.